The clone carrying this TCR beta chain appeared a few times. Its antigen is not identified. An end of the junction does not agree with germline; a read error may underlie this. CDR1 and CDR2 (germline): SQVTM, ANQGSEA. This CDR3 has 12 residues. The data are from a study of blood T cells in healthy people across ages. Points from the study as a whole: Age showed a roughly linear inverse relationship with TCR beta diversity per million T cells. Higher naive T cell percentage went strongly together with higher TCR beta diversity.

A J-beta primer mix and a sample-barcoded 5' primer were used in a second PCR of about 7 to 12 cycles. TCRdb ran MiXCR on the 5' RACE reads and lists one entry per CDR3 protein. The table has 450,000 to 600,000 distinct CDR3 sequences, roughly a quarter seen once. The sample was also linked to a second study, of T cells of mothers and their children. That paper notes: Nine systemically healthy Caucasian donors: three mothers, six children. Thymic selection, a shaping force on TCR recombination output, acts similarly in related and unrelated pairs.

The receptor comes from a boy between 2 and 15 years old in good health. Sequencing used blood. The V and J genes are TRBV29-1 and TRBJ2-7; 7 bases are shared with TRBD1. Here the CDR3 reads CSAGRDSIIPDF. As DNA, the CDR3 is TGCAGCGCTGGCCGGGACAGTATCATACCGGACTTC.